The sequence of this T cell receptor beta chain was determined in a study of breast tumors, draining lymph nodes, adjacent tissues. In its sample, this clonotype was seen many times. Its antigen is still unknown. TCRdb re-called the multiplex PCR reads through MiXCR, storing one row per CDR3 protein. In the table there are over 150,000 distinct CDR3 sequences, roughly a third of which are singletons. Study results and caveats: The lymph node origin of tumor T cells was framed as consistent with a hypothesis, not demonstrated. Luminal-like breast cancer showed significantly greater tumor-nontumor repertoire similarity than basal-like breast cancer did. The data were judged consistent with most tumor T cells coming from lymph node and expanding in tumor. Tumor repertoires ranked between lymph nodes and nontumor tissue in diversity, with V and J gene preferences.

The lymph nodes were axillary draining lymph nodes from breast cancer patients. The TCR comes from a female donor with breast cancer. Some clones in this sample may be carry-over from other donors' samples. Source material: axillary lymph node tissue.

This CDR3 reads CASSMGITAPSTDTQYF. CDR3 DNA: TGTGCCAGTAGTATGGGGATTACGGCCCCAAGCACAGATACGCAGTATTTT. This rearrangement joins TRBV19 to TRBJ2-3; no reliable D call. Trimming cost V 3 bases and J 0 bases, with 16 bases left between them. Germline V gene sequence: CDR1 LNHDA, CDR2 SQIVND (reference sequence). The CDR3 is 17 amino acids.